Listed below are T cell receptor beta chains from one sample, sequenced in a study of T cell responses to AZD1222 COVID-19 vaccine. Libraries were prepared by immunoSEQ multiplex PCR; TCRdb keeps only in-frame clonotypes and omits some of them. The sample contains some 85,000 clones, about nine tenths of which appear only once. This sample comprised peripheral blood, obtained on day 0 of AZD1222 vaccination. The origin of the receptors is an adult in good health. Both conserved end residues are part of each CDR3. The D gene is left open where the match is weak. The listing skips clone size in some rows; elsewhere it reads once, few, many or a size class.

v_gene: TRBV3-1/TRBV3-2
abundance: NA
j_gene: TRBJ1-2
d_gene: TRBD1
CDR3aa: CASSETGEYGYTF
CDR3nt: TGTGCCAGCAGCGAGACAGGGGAATATGGCTACACCTTC

v_gene: TRBV18
abundance: NA
j_gene: TRBJ2-5
d_gene: TRBD1
CDR3aa: CASSPVGTEETQYF
CDR3nt: TGTGCCAGCTCACCTGTGGGGACAGAAGAGACCCAGTACTTC

v_gene: TRBV6-1
abundance: NA
j_gene: TRBJ2-5
d_gene: NA
CDR3aa: CASSEEYQSFGPRETQYF
CDR3nt: TGTGCCAGCAGTGAGGAGTATCAAAGTTTTGGCCCACGGGAGACCCAGTACTTC

v_gene: TRBV7-9
abundance: NA
j_gene: TRBJ1-1
d_gene: NA
CDR3aa: CASSPPEGRGTEAFF
CDR3nt: TGTGCCAGCAGCCCTCCCGAGGGGAGGGGTACTGAAGCTTTCTTT

v_gene: TRBV19
abundance: NA
j_gene: TRBJ2-1
d_gene: NA
CDR3aa: CASTQGRAGEQFF
CDR3nt: TGTGCCAGTACGCAGGGGAGGGCCGGGGAGCAGTTCTTC

v_gene: TRBV5-5
abundance: NA
j_gene: TRBJ1-4
d_gene: NA
CDR3aa: CASSLLEVLSTNEKLFF
CDR3nt: TGTGCCAGCAGCTTGTTAGAGGTCCTTTCAACTAATGAAAAACTGTTTTTT

v_gene: TRBV7-2
abundance: NA
j_gene: TRBJ1-3
d_gene: NA
CDR3aa: CASSSQETGSGNTIYF
CDR3nt: TGTGCCAGCAGCTCACAAGAGACAGGATCTGGAAACACCATATATTTT

v_gene: TRBV5-4
abundance: NA
j_gene: TRBJ2-3
d_gene: NA
CDR3aa: CASSLEDTDTQYF
CDR3nt: TGTGCCAGCAGCTTGGAGGACACAGATACGCAGTATTTT

v_gene: TRBV5-4
abundance: NA
j_gene: TRBJ2-5
d_gene: NA
CDR3aa: CASSLDPLRGYQETQYF
CDR3nt: TGTGCCAGCAGCTTGGACCCGTTGAGGGGTTACCAAGAGACCCAGTACTTC

v_gene: TRBV7-3
abundance: once
j_gene: TRBJ2-5
d_gene: NA
CDR3aa: CASSPHDRNVGQETQYF
CDR3nt: TGTGCCAGCAGCCCCCATGACAGGAACGTCGGCCAAGAGACCCAGTACTTC

v_gene: TRBV4-3
abundance: NA
j_gene: TRBJ2-1
d_gene: TRBD2
CDR3aa: CASSQLAGSSSYNEQFF
CDR3nt: TGCGCCAGCAGCCAACTAGCGGGATCGAGCTCCTACAATGAGCAGTTCTTC

v_gene: TRBV5-6
abundance: NA
j_gene: TRBJ2-7
d_gene: NA
CDR3aa: CASQKPGVNYEQYF
CDR3nt: TGTGCCAGCCAAAAACCCGGGGTGAACTACGAGCAGTACTTC

v_gene: TRBV19
abundance: NA
j_gene: TRBJ2-7
d_gene: TRBD1
CDR3aa: CASSRTGVGYEQYF
CDR3nt: TGTGCCAGTAGTAGGACAGGGGTGGGCTACGAGCAGTACTTC

v_gene: TRBV5-4
abundance: NA
j_gene: TRBJ2-5
d_gene: TRBD2
CDR3aa: CASSSRTGLAVVAQYF
CDR3nt: TGTGCCAGCAGCTCCCGGACGGGACTAGCGGTGGTGGCCCAGTACTTC

v_gene: TRBV19
abundance: NA
j_gene: TRBJ2-3
d_gene: NA
CDR3aa: CASSPAYQPTDTQYF
CDR3nt: TGTGCCAGTAGTCCCGCCTACCAGCCCACAGATACGCAGTATTTT

v_gene: TRBV10-3
abundance: NA
j_gene: TRBJ2-2
d_gene: TRBD1
CDR3aa: CAISPRGRETGELFF
CDR3nt: TGTGCCATCAGCCCAAGGGGGCGCGAGACCGGGGAGCTGTTTTTT

v_gene: TRBV18
abundance: NA
j_gene: TRBJ2-7
d_gene: NA
CDR3aa: CASSPLEGLGEQYF
CDR3nt: TGTGCCAGCTCACCACTTGAGGGATTGGGCGAGCAGTACTTC

v_gene: TRBV27
abundance: NA
j_gene: TRBJ1-5
d_gene: NA
CDR3aa: CASSQDRTRPQHF
CDR3nt: TGTGCCAGCAGTCAAGATAGGACTAGGCCCCAGCATTTT

v_gene: TRBV25-1
abundance: NA
j_gene: TRBJ2-2
d_gene: NA
CDR3aa: CASSETRQYTGELFF
CDR3nt: TGTGCCAGCAGTGAAACAAGACAGTACACCGGGGAGCTGTTTTTT

v_gene: TRBV19
abundance: NA
j_gene: TRBJ1-4
d_gene: TRBD1
CDR3aa: CASSILRDSPEKLFF
CDR3nt: TGTGCCAGTAGTATCCTGCGGGACAGCCCCGAAAAACTGTTTTTT

v_gene: TRBV2
abundance: once
j_gene: TRBJ1-2
d_gene: NA
CDR3aa: CASTSALVKDGYTF
CDR3nt: TGTGCCAGCACGTCCGCTTTAGTAAAGGATGGCTACACCTTC

v_gene: TRBV25-1
abundance: NA
j_gene: TRBJ1-5
d_gene: NA
CDR3aa: CASKGGDQPQHF
CDR3nt: TGTGCCAGCAAGGGAGGGGATCAGCCCCAGCATTTT

v_gene: TRBV7-8
abundance: few
j_gene: TRBJ2-7
d_gene: NA
CDR3aa: CASSLAETGLYEQYF
CDR3nt: TGTGCCAGCAGCTTAGCCGAGACAGGACTCTACGAGCAGTACTTC

v_gene: TRBV2
abundance: NA
j_gene: TRBJ2-7
d_gene: NA
CDR3aa: CAIGRGLRNEQYF
CDR3nt: TGTGCCATCGGGCGGGGGCTAAGAAACGAGCAGTACTTC

v_gene: TRBV10-3
abundance: NA
j_gene: TRBJ2-5
d_gene: NA
CDR3aa: CAISDRPQETQYF
CDR3nt: TGTGCCATCAGCGACAGGCCCCAAGAGACCCAGTACTTC

v_gene: TRBV6-5
abundance: NA
j_gene: TRBJ2-3
d_gene: NA
CDR3aa: CASMAGLSTDTQYF
CDR3nt: TGTGCCAGCATGGCGGGGTTAAGCACAGATACGCAGTATTTT

v_gene: TRBV5-1
abundance: NA
j_gene: TRBJ2-1
d_gene: TRBD2
CDR3aa: CASSLNLLGTSEISSVF
CDR3nt: TGCGCCAGCAGCTTGAATCTCCTAGGGACTAGCGAAATTTCATCGGTCTTC

v_gene: TRBV18
abundance: NA
j_gene: TRBJ2-3
d_gene: NA
CDR3aa: CASSPGGGGSDTQYF
CDR3nt: TGTGCCAGCTCACCGGGAGGGGGCGGCTCAGATACGCAGTATTTT

v_gene: TRBV28
abundance: NA
j_gene: TRBJ1-1
d_gene: NA
CDR3aa: CASGRGSTEAFF
CDR3nt: TGTGCCAGTGGGAGGGGTTCCACTGAAGCTTTCTTT